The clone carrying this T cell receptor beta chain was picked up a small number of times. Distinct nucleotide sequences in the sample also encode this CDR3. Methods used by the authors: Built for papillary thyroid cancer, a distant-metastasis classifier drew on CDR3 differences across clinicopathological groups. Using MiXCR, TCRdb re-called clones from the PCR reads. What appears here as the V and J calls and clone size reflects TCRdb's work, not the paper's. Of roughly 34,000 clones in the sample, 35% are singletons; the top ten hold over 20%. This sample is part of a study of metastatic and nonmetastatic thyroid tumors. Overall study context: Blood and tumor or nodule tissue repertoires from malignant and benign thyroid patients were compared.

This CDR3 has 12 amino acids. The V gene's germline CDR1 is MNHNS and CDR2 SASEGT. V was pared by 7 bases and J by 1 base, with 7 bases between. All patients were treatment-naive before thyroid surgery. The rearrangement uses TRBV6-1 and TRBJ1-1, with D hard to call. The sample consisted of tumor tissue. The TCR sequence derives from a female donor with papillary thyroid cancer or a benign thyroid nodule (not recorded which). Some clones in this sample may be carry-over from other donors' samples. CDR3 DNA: TGTGCCAGCACGATGGGGAACACTGAAGCTTTCTTT. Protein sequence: CASTMGNTEAFF.